This T cell receptor (beta chain) was retrieved from a study of regulatory T cells in long-lasting Graves disease. Sample time point: persistent/refractory GD, antithyroid drugs over 5 years with positive TRAb. Scientists built the TCR library using RNA that was extracted from PBMCs. Libraries of TCR beta came from iRepertoire HTBI primers plus Arm-PCR of CDR3 regions. TCRdb redid the calling of the multiplex PCR reads with MiXCR, one entry per CDR3 protein. The repertoire holds almost 350,000 distinct CDR3 sequences, with around a fifth as singletons. The CDR3 consists of 13 residues. The V end was cut by 4 bases, the J end by 8 bases, with 11 bases between. Looked up from germline, CDR1 is LGHDT and CDR2 is YNNKEL (reference sequence). In this sample, this clonotype turned up many times.

The receptor was isolated from a female donor with Graves disease. Sequenced here: peripheral blood mononuclear cells (PBMCs), sampled when the disease was refractory, from a patient treated with antithyroid drugs. This rearrangement joins TRBV3-1 to TRBJ1-4; D ambiguous. Written as DNA, the CDR3 is TGTGCCAGCAGCCCGGGCAGTCGGGAAAAACTGTTTTTT. As protein: CASSPGSREKLFF.